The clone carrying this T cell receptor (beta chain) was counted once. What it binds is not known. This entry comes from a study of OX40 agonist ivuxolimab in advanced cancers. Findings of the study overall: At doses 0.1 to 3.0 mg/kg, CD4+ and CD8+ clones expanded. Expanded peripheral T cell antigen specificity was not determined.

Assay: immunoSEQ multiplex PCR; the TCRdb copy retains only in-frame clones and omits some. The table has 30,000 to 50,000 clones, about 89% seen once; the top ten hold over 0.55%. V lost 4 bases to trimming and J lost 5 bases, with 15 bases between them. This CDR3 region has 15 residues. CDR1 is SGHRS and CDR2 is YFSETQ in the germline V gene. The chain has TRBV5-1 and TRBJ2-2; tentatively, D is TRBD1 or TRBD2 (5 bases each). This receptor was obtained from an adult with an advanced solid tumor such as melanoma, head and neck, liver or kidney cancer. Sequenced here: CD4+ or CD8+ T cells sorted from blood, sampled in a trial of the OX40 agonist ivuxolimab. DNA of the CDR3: TGCGCCAGCAGCGCGAGGGAAGGGGCGACCGGGGAGCTGTTTTTT. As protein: CASSAREGATGELFF.